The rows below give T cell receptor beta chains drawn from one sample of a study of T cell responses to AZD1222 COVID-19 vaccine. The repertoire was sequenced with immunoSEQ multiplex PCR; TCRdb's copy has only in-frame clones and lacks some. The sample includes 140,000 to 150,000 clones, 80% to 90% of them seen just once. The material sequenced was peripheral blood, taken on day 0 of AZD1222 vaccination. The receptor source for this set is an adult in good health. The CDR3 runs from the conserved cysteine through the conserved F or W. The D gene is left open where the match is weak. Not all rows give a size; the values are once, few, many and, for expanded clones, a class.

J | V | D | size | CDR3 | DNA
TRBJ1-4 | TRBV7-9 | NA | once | CASSLGLGEKLFF | TGTGCCAGCAGCTTGGGGTTGGGGGAAAAACTGTTTTTT
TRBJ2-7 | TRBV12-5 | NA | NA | CASGFPTAGSYEQYF | TGTGCTAGTGGTTTTCCCACGGCAGGATCGTACGAGCAGTACTTC
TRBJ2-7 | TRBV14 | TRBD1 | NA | CASRQAGGPTYEQYF | TGTGCCAGCAGGCAAGCAGGGGGTCCCACCTACGAGCAGTACTTC
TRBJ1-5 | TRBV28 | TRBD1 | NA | CASRGGRNQPQHF | TGTGCCAGCAGAGGGGGCCGCAATCAGCCCCAGCATTTT
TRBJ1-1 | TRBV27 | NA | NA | CASSTGFTEAFF | TGTGCCAGCAGTACAGGGTTCACTGAAGCTTTCTTT
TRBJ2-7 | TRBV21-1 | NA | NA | CASSKRDRSLYEQYF | TGTGCCAGCAGCAAGCGGGACAGAAGTCTCTACGAGCAGTACTTC
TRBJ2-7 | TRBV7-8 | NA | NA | CASSLGQGSREQYF | TGTGCCAGCAGCTTGGGGCAGGGTAGCCGCGAGCAGTACTTC
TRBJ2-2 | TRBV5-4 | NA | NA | CASALGNTGELFF | TGTGCCTCAGCTTTGGGGAACACCGGGGAGCTGTTTTTT
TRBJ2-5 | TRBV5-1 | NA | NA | CASRGQETQYF | TGCGCCAGCAGGGGGCAAGAGACCCAGTACTTC
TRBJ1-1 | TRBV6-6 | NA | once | CASRPTGLGEAFF | TGTGCCAGCAGACCTACAGGGTTGGGTGAAGCTTTCTTT
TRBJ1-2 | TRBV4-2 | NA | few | CASSQSGTSYGYTF | TGTGCCAGCAGCCAAAGCGGGACGTCATATGGCTACACCTTC
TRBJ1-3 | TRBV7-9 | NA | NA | CASSTDRTSGNTIYF | TGTGCCAGCAGCACTGACAGGACCTCTGGAAACACCATATATTTT
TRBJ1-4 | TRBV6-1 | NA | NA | CASSERGDNEKLFF | TGTGCCAGCAGTGAGCGCGGGGATAATGAAAAACTGTTTTTT
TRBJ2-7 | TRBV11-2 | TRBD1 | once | CASSTPTFGTGGQQYF | TGTGCCAGCAGCACGCCTACCTTCGGGACAGGGGGTCAGCAGTACTTC
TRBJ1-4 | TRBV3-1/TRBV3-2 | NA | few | CASSSLWNENEKLFF | TGTGCCAGCAGCTCGTTATGGAACGAAAACGAAAAACTGTTTTTT
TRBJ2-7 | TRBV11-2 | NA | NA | CASTNAGTGYEQYF | TGTGCCAGCACCAACGCGGGGACTGGCTACGAGCAGTACTTC
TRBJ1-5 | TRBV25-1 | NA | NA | CASSDTRGNQPQHF | TGTGCCAGCAGTGATACAAGGGGCAATCAGCCCCAGCATTTT
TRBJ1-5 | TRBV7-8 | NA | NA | CASSLVPGGANQPQHF | TGTGCCAGCAGCTTAGTTCCGGGGGGGGCCAATCAGCCCCAGCATTTT
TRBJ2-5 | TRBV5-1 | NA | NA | CASSYQETQYF | TGCGCCAGCAGCTACCAAGAGACCCAGTACTTC
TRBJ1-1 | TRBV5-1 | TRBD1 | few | CASSWWGQGMNTEAFF | TGCGCCAGCAGCTGGTGGGGACAGGGCATGAACACTGAAGCTTTCTTT
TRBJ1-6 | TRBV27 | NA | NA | CASSPATGLSPLHF | TGTGCCAGCAGTCCCGCGACAGGTCTTTCACCCCTCCACTTT
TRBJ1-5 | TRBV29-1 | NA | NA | CSVGTVNQPQHF | TGCAGCGTTGGGACAGTAAATCAGCCCCAGCATTTT
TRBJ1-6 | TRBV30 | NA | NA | CAWSAGFETSPLHF | TGTGCCTGGAGTGCCGGGTTTGAAACTTCACCCCTCCACTTT
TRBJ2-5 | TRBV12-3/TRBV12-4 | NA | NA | CASSLERDDQYF | TGTGCCAGCTCTCTTGAGAGGGACGACCAGTACTTC
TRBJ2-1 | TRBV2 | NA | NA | CASSELPNEQFF | TGTGCCAGCAGTGAACTCCCCAATGAGCAGTTCTTC
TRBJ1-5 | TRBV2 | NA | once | CASSAGARTQPQHF | TGTGCCAGCAGTGCTGGGGCAAGGACTCAGCCCCAGCATTTT
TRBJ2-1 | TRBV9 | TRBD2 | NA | CASSRGGADNEQFF | TGTGCCAGCAGCCGCGGGGGGGCCGACAATGAGCAGTTCTTC
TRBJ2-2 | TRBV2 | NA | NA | CASSIGQSTGELFF | TGTGCCAGCTCCATCGGGCAGTCCACCGGGGAGCTGTTTTTT
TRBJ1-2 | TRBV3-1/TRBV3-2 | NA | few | CASSQAGRGYGYTF | TGTGCCAGCAGCCAAGCAGGGCGGGGCTATGGCTACACCTTC
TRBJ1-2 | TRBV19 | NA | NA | CATNPGSRYGYTF | TGTGCCACCAACCCAGGGAGTCGGTATGGCTACACCTTC
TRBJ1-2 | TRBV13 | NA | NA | CASSLRSGRYGYTF | TGTGCCAGCAGCCTTCGATCAGGCAGGTATGGCTACACCTTC
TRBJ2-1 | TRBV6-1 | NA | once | CASSEAAAGGRDNEQFF | TGTGCCAGCAGTGAAGCGGCCGCTGGGGGGCGCGACAATGAGCAGTTCTTC
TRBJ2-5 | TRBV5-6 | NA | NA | CASSFRDLETQYF | TGTGCCAGCAGCTTCCGAGACTTAGAGACCCAGTACTTC
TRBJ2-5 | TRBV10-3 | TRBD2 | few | CAIRTSGETQYF | TGTGCCATCAGGACTAGCGGTGAGACCCAGTACTTC
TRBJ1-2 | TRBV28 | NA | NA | CASSLVWGEGYGYTF | TGTGCCAGCAGTTTAGTTTGGGGTGAGGGGTATGGCTACACCTTC
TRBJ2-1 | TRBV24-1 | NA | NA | CATSDAGQPSNEQFF | TGTGCCACCAGTGATGCGGGACAGCCTTCCAATGAGCAGTTCTTC
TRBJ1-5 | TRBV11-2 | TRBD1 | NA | CASSLATGDQPQHF | TGTGCCAGCAGCTTGGCCACAGGGGATCAGCCCCAGCATTTT